What follows is one T cell receptor (beta chain) and its context. The data belong to a study of blood T cell repertoires in COVID-19. Study overall: The samples span acute and convalescent COVID-19 from the United States, Italy and Spain. PBMCs, B-cell-depleted T cells, or T cells provided the cDNA or gDNA that made up the material.

Authors' processing steps: Nucleated cell counts were estimated from reference gene primer amplification. Here immunoSEQ multiplex PCR was the method, and the copy in TCRdb shows in-frame clones only, minus some. The V and J calls and clone size come from that table; D and trimming were worked out from the DNA. In the table there are around 200,000 clones, roughly 89% of which are singletons. CDR1 and CDR2 from the germline V gene are SGHNT and YENEEA. The CDR3 spans 15 residues. The V gene lost 5 bases and the J gene lost 6 bases, with 20 bases spanning the gap. The chain carries TRBV11-3 and TRBJ2-7; D might be TRBD2 (6 bases). Sequencing used peripheral blood. The sequence came from a man aged 55 to 70 who had recovered from COVID-19. The CDR3 coding sequence is TGTGCCAGCAGCCGCGGGACGGAAGGCATCAGCGAGCAGTACTTC. It is translated as CASSRGTEGISEQYF.